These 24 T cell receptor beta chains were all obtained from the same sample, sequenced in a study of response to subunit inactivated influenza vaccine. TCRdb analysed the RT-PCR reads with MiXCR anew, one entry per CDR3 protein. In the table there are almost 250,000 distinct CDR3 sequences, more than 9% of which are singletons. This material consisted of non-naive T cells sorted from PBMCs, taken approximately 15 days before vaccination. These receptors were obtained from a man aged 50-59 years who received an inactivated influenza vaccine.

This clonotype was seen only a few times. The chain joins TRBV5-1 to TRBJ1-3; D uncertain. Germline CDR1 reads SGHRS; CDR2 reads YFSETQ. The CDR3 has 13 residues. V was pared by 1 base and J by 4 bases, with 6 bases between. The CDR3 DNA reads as TGCGCCAGCAGCTTGATGGGGGGAAACACCATATATTTT. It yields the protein CASSLMGGNTIYF.

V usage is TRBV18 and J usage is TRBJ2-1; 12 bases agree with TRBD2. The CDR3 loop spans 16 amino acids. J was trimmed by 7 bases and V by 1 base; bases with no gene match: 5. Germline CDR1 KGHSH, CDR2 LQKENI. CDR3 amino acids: CASSPLLAGGRNEQFF. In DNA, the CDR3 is TGTGCCAGCTCACCACTACTAGCGGGAGGCCGAAATGAGCAGTTCTTC.

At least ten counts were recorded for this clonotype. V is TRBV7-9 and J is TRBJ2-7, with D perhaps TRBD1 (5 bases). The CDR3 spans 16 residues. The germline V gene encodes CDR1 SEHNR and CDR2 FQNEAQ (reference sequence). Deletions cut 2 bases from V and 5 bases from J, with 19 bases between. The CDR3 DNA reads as TGTGCCAGCAGCTTACCTCGAGCCTCAGGCAGGGACGAGCAGTACTTC. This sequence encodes CASSLPRASGRDEQYF.

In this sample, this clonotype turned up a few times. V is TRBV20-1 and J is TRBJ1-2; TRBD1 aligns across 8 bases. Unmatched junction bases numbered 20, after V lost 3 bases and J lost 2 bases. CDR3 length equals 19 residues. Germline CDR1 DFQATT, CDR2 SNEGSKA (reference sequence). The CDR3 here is CSASPFPGTGLQGNYGYTF. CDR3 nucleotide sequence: TGCAGTGCTAGCCCCTTCCCCGGGACAGGCCTCCAAGGGAACTATGGCTACACCTTC.

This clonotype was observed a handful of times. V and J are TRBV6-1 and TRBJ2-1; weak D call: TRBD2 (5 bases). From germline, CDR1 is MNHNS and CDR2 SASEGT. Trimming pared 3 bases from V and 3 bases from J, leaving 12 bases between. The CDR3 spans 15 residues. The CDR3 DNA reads TGTGCCAGCAGTGATAACCCCCGGGGCTACAATGAGCAGTTCTTC. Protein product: CASSDNPRGYNEQFF.

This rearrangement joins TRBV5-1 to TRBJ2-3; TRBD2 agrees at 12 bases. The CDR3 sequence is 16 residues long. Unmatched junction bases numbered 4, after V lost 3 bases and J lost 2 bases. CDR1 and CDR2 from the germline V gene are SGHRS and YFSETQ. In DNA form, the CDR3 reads TGCGCCAGCAGCTCACTAGCGGGGGGCCCCACAGATACGCAGTATTTT. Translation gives CASSSLAGGPTDTQYF.

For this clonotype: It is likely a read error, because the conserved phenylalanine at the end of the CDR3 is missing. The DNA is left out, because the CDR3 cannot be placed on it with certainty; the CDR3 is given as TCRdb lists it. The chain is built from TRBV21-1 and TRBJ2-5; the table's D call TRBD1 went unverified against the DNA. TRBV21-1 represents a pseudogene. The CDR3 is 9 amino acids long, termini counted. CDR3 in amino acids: CASSQGGHR.

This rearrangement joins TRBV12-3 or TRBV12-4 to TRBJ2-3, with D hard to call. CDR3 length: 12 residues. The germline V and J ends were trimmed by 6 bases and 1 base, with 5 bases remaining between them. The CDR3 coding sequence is TGTGCCAGCAGCAAGGGCACAGATACGCAGTATTTT. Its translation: CASSKGTDTQYF.

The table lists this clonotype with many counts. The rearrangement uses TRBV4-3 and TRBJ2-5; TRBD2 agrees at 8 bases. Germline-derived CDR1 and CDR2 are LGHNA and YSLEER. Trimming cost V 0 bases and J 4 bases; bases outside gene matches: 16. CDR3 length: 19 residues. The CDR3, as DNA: TGCGCCAGCAGCCAAGATCCGGCAGGGGAGAAGCGGGAGAGAGAGACCCAGTACTTC. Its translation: CASSQDPAGEKRERETQYF.

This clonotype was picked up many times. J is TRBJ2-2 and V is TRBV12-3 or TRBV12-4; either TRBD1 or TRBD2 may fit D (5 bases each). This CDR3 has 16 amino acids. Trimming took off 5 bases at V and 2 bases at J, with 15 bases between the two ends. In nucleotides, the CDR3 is TGTGCCAGCAGTCTGGGACGGGCTTTTAACACCGGGGAGCTGTTTTTT. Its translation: CASSLGRAFNTGELFF.

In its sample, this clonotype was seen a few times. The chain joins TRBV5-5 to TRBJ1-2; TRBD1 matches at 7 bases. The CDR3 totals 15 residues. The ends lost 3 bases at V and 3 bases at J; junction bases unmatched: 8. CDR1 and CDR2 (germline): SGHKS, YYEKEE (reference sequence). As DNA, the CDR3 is TGTGCCAGCAGCTCCGGCCCTCAGGGGGACTATGGCTACACCTTC. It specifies CASSSGPQGDYGYTF.

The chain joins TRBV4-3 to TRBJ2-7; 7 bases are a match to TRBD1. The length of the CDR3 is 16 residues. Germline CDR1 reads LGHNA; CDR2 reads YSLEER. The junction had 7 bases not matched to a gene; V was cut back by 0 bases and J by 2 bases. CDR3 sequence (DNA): TGCGCCAGCAGCCAAGATATGGGGACAGCCCCCTACGAGCAGTACTTC. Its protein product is CASSQDMGTAPYEQYF.

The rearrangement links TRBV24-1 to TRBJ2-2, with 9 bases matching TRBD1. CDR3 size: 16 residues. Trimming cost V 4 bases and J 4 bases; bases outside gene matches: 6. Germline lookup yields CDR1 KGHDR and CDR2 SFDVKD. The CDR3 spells CATSDPGTGPTGELFF. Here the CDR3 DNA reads TGTGCCACCAGTGACCCCGGGACAGGGCCCACCGGGGAGCTGTTTTTT.

The DNA of the CDR3 is TGTGCCAGCAGCACTAGCGGGATCTACAATGAGCAGTTCTTC. This gives the protein CASSTSGIYNEQFF. V and J are TRBV12-3 or TRBV12-4 and TRBJ2-1; 10 positions agree with TRBD2. There are 14 residues in the CDR3. The J segment lost 3 bases and the V segment lost 6 bases, leaving 2 bases of the junction unmatched.

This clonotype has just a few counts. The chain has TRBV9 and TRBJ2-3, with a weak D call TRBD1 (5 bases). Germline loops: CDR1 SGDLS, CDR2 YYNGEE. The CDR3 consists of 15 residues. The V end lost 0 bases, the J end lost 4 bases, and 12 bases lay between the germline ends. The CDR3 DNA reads TGTGCCAGCAGCGTAGACCAGGGTTCGGCAGATACGCAGTATTTT. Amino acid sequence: CASSVDQGSADTQYF. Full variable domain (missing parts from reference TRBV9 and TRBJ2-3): DSGVTQTPKHLITATGQRVTLRCSPRSGDLSVYWYQQSLDQGLQFLIQYYNGEERAKGNILERFSAQQFPDLHSELNLSSLELGDSALYFCASSVDQGSADTQYFGPGTRLTVL.

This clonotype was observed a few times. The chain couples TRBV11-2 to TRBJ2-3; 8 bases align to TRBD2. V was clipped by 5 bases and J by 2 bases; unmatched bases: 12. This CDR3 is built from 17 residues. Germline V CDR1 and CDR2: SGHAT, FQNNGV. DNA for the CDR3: TGTGCCAGCAGCCCAGGGTACGGGACTAGTAACACAGATACGCAGTATTTT. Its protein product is CASSPGYGTSNTDTQYF.

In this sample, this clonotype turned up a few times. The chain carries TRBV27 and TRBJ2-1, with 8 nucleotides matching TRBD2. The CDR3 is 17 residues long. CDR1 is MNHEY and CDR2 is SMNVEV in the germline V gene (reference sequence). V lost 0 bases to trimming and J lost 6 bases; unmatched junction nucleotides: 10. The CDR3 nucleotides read TGTGCCAGCAGTTTATCTGGGCGGGTAGCGGGAATCAATGAGCAGTTCTTC. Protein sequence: CASSLSGRVAGINEQFF.

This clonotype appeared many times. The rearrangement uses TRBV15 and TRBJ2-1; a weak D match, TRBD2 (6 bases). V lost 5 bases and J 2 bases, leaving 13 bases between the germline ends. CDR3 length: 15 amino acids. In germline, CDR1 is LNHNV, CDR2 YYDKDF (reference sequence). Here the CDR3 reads CATSSRGSPYNEQFF. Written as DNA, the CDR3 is TGTGCCACCAGCTCCCGGGGGAGTCCCTACAATGAGCAGTTCTTC.

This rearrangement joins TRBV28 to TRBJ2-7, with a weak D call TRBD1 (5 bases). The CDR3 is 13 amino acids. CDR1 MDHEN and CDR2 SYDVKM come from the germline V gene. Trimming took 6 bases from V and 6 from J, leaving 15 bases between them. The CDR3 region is CASSQNQGFEQYF. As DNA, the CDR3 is TGTGCCAGCAGCCAGAATCAGGGATTCGAGCAGTACTTC.

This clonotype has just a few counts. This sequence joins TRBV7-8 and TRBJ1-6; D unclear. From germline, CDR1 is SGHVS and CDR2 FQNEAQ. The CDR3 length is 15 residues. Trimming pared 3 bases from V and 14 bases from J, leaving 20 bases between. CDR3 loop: CASSLGHGAGFSLHF. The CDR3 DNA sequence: TGTGCCAGCAGCTTGGGCCACGGAGCGGGTTTTTCCCTCCACTTT.

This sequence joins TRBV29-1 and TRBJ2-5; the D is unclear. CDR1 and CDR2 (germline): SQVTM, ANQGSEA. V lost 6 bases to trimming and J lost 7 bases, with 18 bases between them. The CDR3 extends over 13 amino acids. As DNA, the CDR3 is TGCAGCGTCGCGGCTTCTTTCGCGGTGACCCAGTACTTC. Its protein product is CSVAASFAVTQYF.

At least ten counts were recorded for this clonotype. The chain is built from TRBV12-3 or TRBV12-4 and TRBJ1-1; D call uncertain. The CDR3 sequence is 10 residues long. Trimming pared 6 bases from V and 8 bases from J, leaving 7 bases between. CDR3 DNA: TGTGCCAGCAGCCTGGTCGAAGCTTTCTTT. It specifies CASSLVEAFF.

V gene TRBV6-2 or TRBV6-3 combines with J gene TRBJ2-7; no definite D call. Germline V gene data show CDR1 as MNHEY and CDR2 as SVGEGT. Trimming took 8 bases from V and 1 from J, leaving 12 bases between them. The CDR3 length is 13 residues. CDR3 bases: TGTGCCAGCCTTCGCCGCGGTTCCTACGAGCAGTACTTC. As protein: CASLRRGSYEQYF.

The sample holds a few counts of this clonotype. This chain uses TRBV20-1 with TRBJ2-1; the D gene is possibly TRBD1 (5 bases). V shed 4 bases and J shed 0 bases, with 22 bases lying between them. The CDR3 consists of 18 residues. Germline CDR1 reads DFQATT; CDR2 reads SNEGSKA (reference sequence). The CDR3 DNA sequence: TGCAGTGCTAAAGGACACGGGCTAGGTGGAATCTCCTACAATGAGCAGTTCTTC. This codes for CSAKGHGLGGISYNEQFF.